These 18 T cell receptor beta chains came from one sample sequenced in a study of T cells in Graves' hyperthyroidism and ophthalmopathy. Regions amplified from RNA transcripts were the TCR beta CDR3 regions. The HTBI primer set drove a first-round RT-PCR of the TCR CDR3. MiXCR, applied by TCRdb to the multiplex PCR reads, yields one record per CDR3 protein. This table holds about 640,000 distinct CDR3 sequences, 20% found once. Material: blood. The receptors here all came from a man aged 30 to 39 with Graves' ophthalmopathy.

This clonotype was recorded many times. J is TRBJ2-7 and V is TRBV11-2; D gene uncertain. The CDR3 has 11 amino acids. V lost 6 bases and J 7 bases, leaving 10 bases between the germline ends. Germline-derived CDR1 and CDR2 are SGHAT and FQNNGV. The CDR3 here is CASSSVAEQYF. The DNA for the CDR3 is TGTGCCAGCAGTTCAGTGGCGGAGCAGTACTTC.

This clonotype was seen only a few times. The J gene is TRBJ2-7, the V gene TRBV7-2, with 7 bases identical to TRBD1. The CDR3 covers 15 residues. CDR1 is SGHTA and CDR2 is FQGNSA in the germline V gene. V was pared by 4 bases and J by 4 bases, with 10 bases of the junction left unmatched. The CDR3 loop reads CASSSGTLQGYEQYF. The CDR3 DNA reads as TGTGCCAGCAGCTCCGGGACCCTACAGGGGTACGAGCAGTACTTC.

In this sample, this clonotype turned up a few times. The V and J genes are TRBV4-1 and TRBJ2-7; the match to TRBD1 covers 8 bases. Germline CDR1 is MGHRA and CDR2 is YSYEKL. V gave up 0 bases and J gave up 2 bases; unmatched junction bases: 9. The CDR3 has 17 residues. CDR3 in DNA: TGCGCCAGCAGCCAAGATCCCCGACAGGGGACAGCCTACGAGCAGTACTTC. Translation: CASSQDPRQGTAYEQYF.

This clonotype appeared once. Since a much larger clone is just one base distant, this may be a read error. Since the CDR3 does not end with the conserved phenylalanine or tryptophan, this likely comes from a read error. The chain couples TRBV11-2 to TRBJ2-1; D unclear. V lost 0 bases and J 2 bases, leaving 11 bases between the germline ends. The length of the CDR3 is 16 residues. Germline-derived CDR1 and CDR2 are SGHAT and FQNNGV. Here the CDR3 DNA reads TGTGCCAGCAGCTTAGATCCTGAGGCTACCTACAATGAGCAGTTCCTC. This gives the protein CASSLDPEATYNEQFL.

The chain has TRBV29-1 and TRBJ2-3; 8 positions agree with TRBD2. The V segment lost 3 bases and the J segment 7 bases; nucleotides outside the gene matches: 3. The CDR3 has 12 residues. Germline V gene sequence: CDR1 SQVTM, CDR2 ANQGSEA. CDR3 nucleotides: TGCAGCGTTGAGCGGGAGGAAAATACGCAGTATTTT. It codes for CSVEREENTQYF.

This clonotype turned up a few times. This chain links TRBV27 with TRBJ2-1, with 7 bases matching TRBD2. V dropped 2 bases and J dropped 5; count of bases not matched to a gene: 6. The CDR3 spans 15 residues. Germline assignment: CDR1 MNHEY and CDR2 SMNVEV (reference sequence). CDR3 sequence: CASSLVRDYNNEQFF. Written as DNA, the CDR3 is TGTGCCAGCAGTTTAGTAAGGGACTACAACAATGAGCAGTTCTTC.

This clonotype was counted at least ten times. The gene calls are TRBV5-1 and TRBJ2-7; D might be TRBD1 (6 bases). The CDR3 runs to 13 residues. Trimming took 3 bases from V and 4 from J, leaving 11 bases between them. Per the germline V gene, CDR1 is SGHRS and CDR2 is YFSETQ. The CDR3 coding sequence is TGCGCCAGCAGCTGGGGCAGGGGTTACGAGCAGTACTTC. Protein sequence: CASSWGRGYEQYF.

With respect to this clonotype: Lacking the conserved final phenylalanine or tryptophan, this CDR3 likely reflects a read error. CDR3 sequence: CASSRDTTGDPGNTIYL. CDR3 in DNA: TGCGCCAGCAGCCGAGATACGACAGGGGACCCTGGAAACACCATATATCTT. The J gene is TRBJ1-3, the V gene TRBV5-1, with TRBD1 identical over 8 bases. Germline V gives CDR1 SGHRS, CDR2 YFSETQ. V shed 4 bases, J shed 2 bases, and the junction held 11 bases outside the gene matches. CDR3 length: 17 amino acids.

This clonotype came up a few times. The chain is built from TRBV7-9 and TRBJ2-7, with no clear D. Trimming cost V 1 base and J 6 bases, with 13 bases left between them. CDR3 length: 14 amino acids. Germline-derived CDR1 and CDR2 are SEHNR and FQNEAQ (reference sequence). This CDR3 reads CASSLDRFVSEQYF. DNA of the CDR3: TGTGCCAGCAGCTTAGATCGCTTTGTGAGCGAGCAGTACTTC.

In this sample, this clonotype turned up a few times. The J gene is TRBJ2-7, the V gene TRBV10-2; D unresolved. This CDR3 contains 16 residues. Germline V lookup: CDR1 WSHSY, CDR2 SAAADI. Trimming cost V 0 bases and J 3 bases, with 15 bases left between them. CDR3 in DNA: TGCGCCAGCAGTGAGTCTCCCTACTTGACTCGCTACGAGCAGTACTTC. The encoded protein is CASSESPYLTRYEQYF.

This clonotype was recorded at least ten times. V and J are TRBV3-1 and TRBJ2-3, with TRBD2 matching over 7 bases. CDR1 and CDR2 (germline): LGHDT, YNNKEL (reference sequence). With V trimmed by 1 base and J by 3 bases, 7 bases remained unmatched. This CDR3 spans 16 amino acids. The chain's CDR3 is CASSQGSAGRTDTQYF. In nucleotides, the CDR3 is TGTGCCAGCAGCCAAGGTTCCGCCGGGAGGACAGATACGCAGTATTTT.

There are a few counts of this clonotype. The chain couples TRBV4-1 to TRBJ2-5; D is unclear. V was pared by 1 base and J by 4 bases, with 10 bases between. This CDR3 has 14 residues. Germline values: CDR1 MGHRA, CDR2 YSYEKL. The CDR3 DNA sequence: TGCGCCAGCAGCCAAGTGGAAGGTACAGAGACCCAGTACTTC. Residues: CASSQVEGTETQYF.

Only a few counts were recorded for this clonotype. The rearrangement uses TRBV20-1 and TRBJ1-5, with D possibly being TRBD1 (6 bases). Germline lookup yields CDR1 DFQATT and CDR2 SNEGSKA (reference sequence). V was cut by 0 bases and J by 6 bases, with 12 bases left in between. This CDR3 spans 14 amino acids. This chain's CDR3 is CSARDSGEIQPQHF. DNA of the CDR3: TGCAGTGCTAGAGATTCAGGGGAGATTCAGCCCCAGCATTTT.

This clonotype appeared a few times. The V and J genes are TRBV2 and TRBJ2-7, with TRBD1 identical over 7 bases. The V and J ends lost 10 bases and 1 base, in that order; junction bases with no gene match: 7. CDR1 is SNHLY, CDR2 FYNNEI, per germline. There are 13 residues in the CDR3. The CDR3 DNA reads as TGTGCCACGACCGGGACAGCATCCTACGAGCAGTACTTC. This codes for CATTGTASYEQYF.

This clonotype was seen repeatedly, ten times or more. The CDR3 loop reads CASSLGYKLDTQYF. The CDR3 DNA is TGTGCCAGCAGTTTAGGATACAAATTAGATACGCAGTATTTT. The chain employs TRBV27 and TRBJ2-3; D is undetermined. The V end was cut by 2 bases, the J end by 5 bases, with 11 bases between. The length of the CDR3 is 14 residues. Germline-derived CDR1 and CDR2 are MNHEY and SMNVEV (reference sequence).

This clonotype appeared many times. The chain employs TRBV7-8 and TRBJ2-7; 11 bases align to TRBD2. This CDR3 is 16 amino acids long. Germline V CDR1 and CDR2: SGHVS, FQNEAQ. Trimming cost V 1 base and J 2 bases; bases outside gene matches: 4. The CDR3 is CASSLVTSGDPYEQYF. The DNA of the CDR3 is TGTGCCAGCAGCTTAGTGACTAGCGGGGACCCCTACGAGCAGTACTTC.

The V and J genes are TRBV5-5 and TRBJ2-3, with D possibly being TRBD1 or TRBD2 (6 bases each). This CDR3 is 14 amino acids long. Trimming removed 2 bases at V and 8 bases at J, with 15 bases between. Germline assignment: CDR1 SGHKS and CDR2 YYEKEE (reference sequence). The CDR3 loop reads CASSFEGGATTQYF. The CDR3 nucleotides are TGTGCCAGCAGCTTTGAGGGGGGCGCGACTACGCAGTATTTT.

This clonotype was seen at least ten times. The chain uses TRBV20-1 and TRBJ2-7, with 8 positions matching TRBD2. This CDR3 region has 15 residues. Per the germline V gene, CDR1 is DFQATT and CDR2 is SNEGSKA (reference sequence). Germline trimming cut 4 bases from V and 2 bases from J; bases unmatched to any gene: 10. DNA of the CDR3: TGCAGTGCTACTCCAGGCGGGAGGAAGACCTACGAGCAGTACTTC. Its protein product is CSATPGGRKTYEQYF.